The subject of this entry is one TCR beta chain. A junction boundary mismatches the germline segment, possibly from a read error. The template was RNA from unsorted bulk tissue. Chemotherapy-naive patients with new lung cancer underwent thoracic surgery in China, August–late 2014. A modified ARM-PCR protocol with three rounds of nested PCR amplified TCRbeta. In TCRdb, the multiplex PCR reads were re-called with MiXCR into one record per CDR3 protein. The sample records 78,000 or so distinct CDR3 sequences, roughly 76% being singletons. This sample is drawn from a study of tumor and adjacent non-tumor tissue in lung cancer. The CDR3 runs to 12 residues. Per the germline V gene, CDR1 is MNHNS and CDR2 is SASEGT.

The chain recombines TRBV6-1 with TRBJ2-1; unclear D gene. Sequenced: lung tumor tissue. The clonotype originates from a woman between 45 and 60 years old with non-small cell lung cancer. CDR3 residues: CASSFTYNEHFF. CDR3 nucleotides: TGTGCCAGCTCCTTTACCTATAATGAGCATTTCTTC.